These 14 T cell receptor beta chains were all obtained from the same sample, sequenced in a study of cytomegalovirus exposure and HLA in healthy donors. A multiplex PCR was run with 60 Vbeta primers and 13 Jbeta primers. Assay used: immunoSEQ multiplex PCR; TCRdb lists only in-frame clones, some missing. The sample comprises some 140,000 clones, over 75% of which are singletons, and 0.95% to 1.5% rests with the top ten. Sequenced sample: PBMCs. These receptors were obtained from a man aged 50-60 years in good health and CMV-seronegative.

This clone was found once. The CDR3 nucleotides are TGTGCCAGCAGGTCCTCGGGACAGCCAAACACTGAAGCTTTCTTT. It specifies CASRSSGQPNTEAFF. The chain combines TRBV2 with TRBJ1-1; 7 positions agree with TRBD1. CDR1 and CDR2 (germline): SNHLY, FYNNEI. CDR3 size: 15 residues. Trimming removed 6 bases from V and 2 bases from J; junction bases left unmatched: 9.

This rearrangement joins TRBV7-2 to TRBJ1-3; a possible D gene is TRBD1 (6 bases). CDR3 length: 16 amino acids. V shed 5 bases and J shed 0 bases, with 14 bases lying between them. Germline loops: CDR1 SGHTA, CDR2 FQGNSA. This chain's CDR3 is CASSEITGSSGNTIYF. The CDR3 nucleotides read TGTGCCAGCAGCGAAATCACAGGGAGCTCTGGAAACACCATATATTTT.

The genes are TRBV27 and TRBJ2-3, with 11 bases lining up with TRBD2. J was trimmed by 5 bases and V by 4 bases; bases with no gene match: 14. Germline V lookup: CDR1 MNHEY, CDR2 SMNVEV (reference sequence). CDR3 length: 18 amino acids. The CDR3 loop reads CASSSPPGSGRAGDTQYF. CDR3 bases: TGTGCCAGCAGTTCCCCTCCCGGTAGCGGGAGGGCCGGAGATACGCAGTATTTT.

The chain employs TRBV27 and TRBJ2-5; tentatively, D is TRBD2 (5 bases). Germline CDR1 MNHEY, CDR2 SMNVEV (reference sequence). Trimming stripped 6 bases from V and 5 bases from J, with 16 bases between. The CDR3 extends over 14 amino acids. CDR3 DNA sequence: TGTGCCAGCAGGCCGAGGGCCAGCTACGAGACCCAGTACTTC. Protein: CASRPRASYETQYF.

The gene calls are TRBV4-1 and TRBJ1-5, with D unclear. This CDR3 comprises 14 residues. V lost 0 bases, J lost 4 bases, and 7 bases lay in between. Looked up from germline, CDR1 is MGHRA and CDR2 is YSYEKL. This chain's CDR3 is CASSQEFQNQPQHF. CDR3 DNA: TGCGCCAGCAGCCAAGAGTTCCAGAATCAGCCCCAGCATTTT.

The V and J genes are TRBV6-4 and TRBJ2-1; TRBD2 matches at 13 bases. This CDR3 comprises 14 residues. Looked up from germline, CDR1 is MRHNA and CDR2 is SNTAGT. The ends lost 4 bases at V and 6 bases at J; junction bases unmatched: 0. As DNA, the CDR3 is TGTGCCAGCAGTGGACTAGCGGGAGGCAATGAGCAGTTCTTC. This gives the protein CASSGLAGGNEQFF.

The gene calls are TRBV5-1 and TRBJ2-2; D is perhaps TRBD1 (5 bases). Germline V lookup: CDR1 SGHRS, CDR2 YFSETQ. Trimming shortened V by 4 bases and J by 7 bases, and 14 bases separated the two germline ends. This CDR3 is 14 amino acids long. CDR3 amino acids: CASSPPLTGGELFF. The CDR3 DNA reads as TGCGCCAGCAGCCCCCCGTTAACAGGCGGGGAGCTGTTTTTT.

The chain joins TRBV18 to TRBJ1-1; TRBD1 might be the D (5 bases). The germline V gene encodes CDR1 KGHSH and CDR2 LQKENI. The V and J ends lost 4 bases and 1 base respectively, with 10 bases between them. The CDR3 sequence is 14 residues long. As DNA, the CDR3 is TGTGCCAGCTCACGGACACCCCAGAACACTGAAGCTTTCTTT. Protein: CASSRTPQNTEAFF.

As concerns this clone: This sample also contains other DNA sequences that code for the same CDR3. The DNA for the CDR3 is TGTGCCAGCAGTTACGAGGGGGACGAGCAGTACTTC. Its translation is CASSYEGDEQYF. This chain joins TRBV6-6 and TRBJ2-7; tentatively, D is TRBD1 (6 bases). The CDR3 extends over 12 amino acids. Between the trimmed V and J ends, which lost 2 bases and 5 bases, there was a span of 7 bases. The germline gives CDR1 MNHNY, CDR2 SVGAGI (reference sequence).

V gene TRBV29-1 combines with J gene TRBJ2-2; D perhaps matches TRBD2 (6 bases). V was pared by 6 bases and J by 2 bases, with 13 bases between. Germline V lookup: CDR1 SQVTM, CDR2 ANQGSEA. CDR3 length equals 14 residues. CDR3 in DNA: TGCAGCGTCCGCCGGGACTTTAACACCGGGGAGCTGTTTTTT. This encodes CSVRRDFNTGELFF.

The chain combines TRBV6-5 with TRBJ2-2; D is unresolved. This CDR3 contains 13 residues. The germline CDR1 and CDR2 sequences are MNHEY and SVGAGI. Trimming removed 7 bases from V and 1 base from J, with 7 bases in between. CDR3 residues: CASTYRNTGELFF. In DNA, the CDR3 is TGTGCCAGCACCTACCGGAACACCGGGGAGCTGTTTTTT.

This clone was seen a single time. This chain connects TRBV2 to TRBJ2-3; D perhaps matches TRBD1 (6 bases). Germline-derived CDR1 and CDR2 are SNHLY and FYNNEI. The V and J ends lost 8 bases and 1 base respectively, with 16 bases between them. This CDR3 comprises 15 residues. CDR3: CASLPYGQRTDTQYF. The CDR3 DNA is TGTGCCAGCTTACCCTATGGACAGCGCACAGATACGCAGTATTTT.

The chain has TRBV6-1 and TRBJ2-3, with TRBD2 matching 7 bases. The CDR3 is 15 residues long. The J segment lost 3 bases and the V segment lost 6 bases, leaving 9 bases of the junction unmatched. Germline CDR1 and CDR2: MNHNS and SASEGT. CDR3 residues: CASRGGSGLTDTQYF. The DNA of the CDR3 is TGTGCCAGCAGGGGGGGGTCAGGTCTGACAGATACGCAGTATTTT.

The chain combines TRBV28 with TRBJ2-5, with 10 bases fitting TRBD1. The CDR3 length is 15 residues. The germline CDR1 and CDR2 sequences are MDHEN and SYDVKM. The ends lost 4 bases at V and 3 bases at J; junction bases unmatched: 5. The CDR3 here is CASSSLGQGKETQYF. CDR3 sequence (DNA): TGTGCCAGCAGTTCGCTGGGACAGGGGAAAGAGACCCAGTACTTC. Looking up the rest from reference TRBV28 and TRBJ2-5 gives the full variable domain: DVKVTQSSRYLVKRTGEKVFLECVQDMDHENMFWYRQDPGLGLRLIYFSYDVKMKEKGDIPEGYSVSREKKERFSLILESASTNQTSMYLCASSSLGQGKETQYFGPGTRLLVL.